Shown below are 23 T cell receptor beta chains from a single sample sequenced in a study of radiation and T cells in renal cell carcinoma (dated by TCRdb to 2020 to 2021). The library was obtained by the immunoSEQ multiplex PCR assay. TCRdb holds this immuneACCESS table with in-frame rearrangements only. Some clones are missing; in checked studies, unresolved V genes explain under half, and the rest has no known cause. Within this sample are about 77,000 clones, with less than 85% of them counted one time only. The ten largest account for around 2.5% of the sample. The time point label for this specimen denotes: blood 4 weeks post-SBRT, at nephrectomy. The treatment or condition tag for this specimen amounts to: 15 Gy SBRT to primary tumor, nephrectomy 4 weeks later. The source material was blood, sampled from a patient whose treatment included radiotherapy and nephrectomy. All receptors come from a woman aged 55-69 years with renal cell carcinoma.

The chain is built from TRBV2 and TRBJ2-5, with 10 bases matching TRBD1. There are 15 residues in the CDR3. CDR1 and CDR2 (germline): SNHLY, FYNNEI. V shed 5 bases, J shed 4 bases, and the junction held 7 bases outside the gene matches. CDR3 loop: CASSRGQGGRETQYF. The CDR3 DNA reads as TGTGCCAGCAGTCGTGGACAGGGGGGAAGAGAGACCCAGTACTTC.

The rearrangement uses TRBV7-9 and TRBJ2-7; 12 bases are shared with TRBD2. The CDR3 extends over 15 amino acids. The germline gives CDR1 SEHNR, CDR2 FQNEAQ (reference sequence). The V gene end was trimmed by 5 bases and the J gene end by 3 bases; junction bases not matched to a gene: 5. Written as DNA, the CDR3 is TGTGCCAGCAGCCCTAGGACTAGCGGGGTCTACGAGCAGTACTTC. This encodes CASSPRTSGVYEQYF.

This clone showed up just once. CDR3 residues: CAWARGFQETQYF. CDR3 coding DNA: TGTGCCTGGGCTAGGGGGTTCCAAGAGACCCAGTACTTC. This rearrangement joins TRBV30 to TRBJ2-5; possibly TRBD1 for D (6 bases). V lost 5 bases and J 1 base, leaving 11 bases between the germline ends. Germline V gives CDR1 GTSNPN, CDR2 SVGIG (reference sequence). There are 13 residues in the CDR3.

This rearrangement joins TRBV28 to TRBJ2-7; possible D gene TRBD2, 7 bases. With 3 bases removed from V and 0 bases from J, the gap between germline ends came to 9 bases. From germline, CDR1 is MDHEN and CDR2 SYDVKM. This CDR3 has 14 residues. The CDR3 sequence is CASSLGGASYEQYF. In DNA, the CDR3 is TGTGCCAGCAGTTTGGGGGGGGCCTCCTACGAGCAGTACTTC. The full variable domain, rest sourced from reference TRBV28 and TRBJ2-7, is DVKVTQSSRYLVKRTGEKVFLECVQDMDHENMFWYRQDPGLGLRLIYFSYDVKMKEKGDIPEGYSVSREKKERFSLILESASTNQTSMYLCASSLGGASYEQYFGPGTRLTVT.

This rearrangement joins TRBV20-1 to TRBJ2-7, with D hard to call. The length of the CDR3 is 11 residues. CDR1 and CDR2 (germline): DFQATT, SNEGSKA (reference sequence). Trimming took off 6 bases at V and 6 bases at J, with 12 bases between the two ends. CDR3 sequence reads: CSAPIILEQYF. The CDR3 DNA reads TGCAGTGCCCCCATTATTCTCGAGCAGTACTTC.

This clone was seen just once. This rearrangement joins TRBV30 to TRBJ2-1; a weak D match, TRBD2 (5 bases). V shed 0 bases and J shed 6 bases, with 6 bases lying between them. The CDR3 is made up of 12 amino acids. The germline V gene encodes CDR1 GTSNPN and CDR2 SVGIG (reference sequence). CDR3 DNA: TGTGCCTGGAGTGTACGGGGCAATGAGCAGTTCTTC. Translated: CAWSVRGNEQFF.

The CDR3 DNA is TGTGCCAGCAGAGAGAGCAAACGAAGGGCCGGGGAGCTGTTTTTT. This encodes CASRESKRRAGELFF. V usage is TRBV6-5 and J usage is TRBJ2-2, with D hard to call. Trimming stripped 6 bases from V and 6 bases from J, with 17 bases between. The germline CDR1 and CDR2 sequences are MNHEY and SVGAGI. There are 15 residues in the CDR3.

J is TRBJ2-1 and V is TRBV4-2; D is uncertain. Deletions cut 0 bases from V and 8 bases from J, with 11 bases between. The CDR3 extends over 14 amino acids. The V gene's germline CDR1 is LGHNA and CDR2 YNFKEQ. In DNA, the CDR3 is TGTGCCAGCAGCCAAGATCTTAAGGTCGATGAGCAGTTCTTC. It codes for CASSQDLKVDEQFF.

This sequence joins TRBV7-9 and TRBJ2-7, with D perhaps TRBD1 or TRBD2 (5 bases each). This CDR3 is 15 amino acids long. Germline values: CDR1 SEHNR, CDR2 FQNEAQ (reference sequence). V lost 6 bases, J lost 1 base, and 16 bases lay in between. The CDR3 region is CASRDIRAGSYEQYF. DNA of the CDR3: TGTGCCAGCAGGGACATCCGGGCGGGTTCCTACGAGCAGTACTTC. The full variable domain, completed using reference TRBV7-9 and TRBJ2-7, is DTGVSQNPRHKITKRGQNVTFRCDPISEHNRLYWYRQTLGQGPEFLTYFQNEAQLEKSRLLSDRFSAERPKGSFSTLEIQRTEQGDSAMYLCASRDIRAGSYEQYFGPGTRLTVT.

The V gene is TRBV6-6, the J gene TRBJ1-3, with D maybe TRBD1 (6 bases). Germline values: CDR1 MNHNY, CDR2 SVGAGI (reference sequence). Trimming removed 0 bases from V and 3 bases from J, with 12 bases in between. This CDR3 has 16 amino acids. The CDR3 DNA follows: TGTGCCAGCAGTTACTCACAGGGTAGAAGTGGAAACACCATATATTTT. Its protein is CASSYSQGRSGNTIYF.

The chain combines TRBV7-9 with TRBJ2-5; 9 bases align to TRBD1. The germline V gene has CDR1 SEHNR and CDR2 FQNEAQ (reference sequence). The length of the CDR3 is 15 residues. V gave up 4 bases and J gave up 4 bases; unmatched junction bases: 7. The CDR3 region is CASSSPTGGTETQYF. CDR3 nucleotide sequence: TGTGCCAGCAGCTCCCCGACAGGGGGGACAGAGACCCAGTACTTC.

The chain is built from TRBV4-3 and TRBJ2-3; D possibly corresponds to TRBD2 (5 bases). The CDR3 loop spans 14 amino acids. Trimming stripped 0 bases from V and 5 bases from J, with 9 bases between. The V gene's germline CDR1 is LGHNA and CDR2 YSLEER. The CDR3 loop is CASSQEGEGDTQYF. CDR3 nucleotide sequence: TGCGCCAGCAGCCAAGAGGGAGAGGGAGATACGCAGTATTTT.

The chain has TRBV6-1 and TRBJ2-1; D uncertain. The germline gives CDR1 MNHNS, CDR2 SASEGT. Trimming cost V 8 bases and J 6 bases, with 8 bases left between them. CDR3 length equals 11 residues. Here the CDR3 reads CASRGVNEQFF. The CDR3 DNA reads TGTGCCAGCCGCGGCGTCAATGAGCAGTTCTTC.

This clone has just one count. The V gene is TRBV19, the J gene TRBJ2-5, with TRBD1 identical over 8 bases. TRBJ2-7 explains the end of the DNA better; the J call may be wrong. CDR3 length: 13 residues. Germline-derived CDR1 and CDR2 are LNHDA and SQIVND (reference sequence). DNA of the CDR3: TGTGCCAGTAGTGGACAGGGACGGTACGAGCAGTACTTC. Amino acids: CASSGQGRYEQYF.

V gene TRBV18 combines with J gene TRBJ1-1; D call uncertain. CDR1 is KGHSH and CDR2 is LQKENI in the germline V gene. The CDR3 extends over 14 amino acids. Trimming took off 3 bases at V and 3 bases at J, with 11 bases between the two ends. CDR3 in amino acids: CASSPLVEYTEAFF. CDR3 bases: TGTGCCAGCTCACCCCTGGTCGAGTACACTGAAGCTTTCTTT. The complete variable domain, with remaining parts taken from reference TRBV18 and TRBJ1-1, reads NAGVMQNPRHLVRRRGQEARLRCSPMKGHSHVYWYRQLPEEGLKFMVYLQKENIIDESGMPKERFSAEFPKEGPSILRIQQVVRGDSAAYFCASSPLVEYTEAFFGQGTRLTVV.

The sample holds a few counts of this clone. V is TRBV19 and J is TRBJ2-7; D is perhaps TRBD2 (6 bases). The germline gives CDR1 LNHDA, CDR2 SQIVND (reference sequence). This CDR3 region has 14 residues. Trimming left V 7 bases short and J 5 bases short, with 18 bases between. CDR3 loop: CASTPSGVSHEQYF. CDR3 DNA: TGTGCCAGTACTCCTTCGGGGGTAAGCCACGAGCAGTACTTC. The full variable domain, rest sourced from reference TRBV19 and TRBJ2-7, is DGGITQSPKYLFRKEGQNVTLSCEQNLNHDAMYWYRQDPGQGLRLIYYSQIVNDFQKGDIAEGYSVSREKKESFPLTVTSAQKNPTAFYLCASTPSGVSHEQYFGPGTRLTVT.

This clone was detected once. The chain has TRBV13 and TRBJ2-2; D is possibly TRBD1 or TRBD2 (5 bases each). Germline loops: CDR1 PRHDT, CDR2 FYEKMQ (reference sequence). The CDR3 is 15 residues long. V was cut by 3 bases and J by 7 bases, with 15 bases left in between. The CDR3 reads CASSFGTGPDGELFF. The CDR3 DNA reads TGTGCCAGCAGCTTTGGGACGGGGCCGGACGGGGAGCTGTTTTTT.

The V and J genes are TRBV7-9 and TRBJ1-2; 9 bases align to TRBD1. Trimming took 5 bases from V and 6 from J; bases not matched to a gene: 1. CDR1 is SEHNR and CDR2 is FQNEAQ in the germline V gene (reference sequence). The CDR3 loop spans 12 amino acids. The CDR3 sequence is CASSRDRDGYTF. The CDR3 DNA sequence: TGTGCCAGCAGCCGGGACAGGGATGGCTACACCTTC.

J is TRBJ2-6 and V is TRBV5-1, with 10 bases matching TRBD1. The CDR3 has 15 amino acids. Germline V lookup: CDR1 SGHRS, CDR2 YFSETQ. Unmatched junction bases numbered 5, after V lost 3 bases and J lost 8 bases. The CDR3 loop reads CASSSGQGQSNVLTF. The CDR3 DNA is TGCGCCAGCAGCTCGGGACAGGGGCAATCCAACGTCCTGACTTTC.

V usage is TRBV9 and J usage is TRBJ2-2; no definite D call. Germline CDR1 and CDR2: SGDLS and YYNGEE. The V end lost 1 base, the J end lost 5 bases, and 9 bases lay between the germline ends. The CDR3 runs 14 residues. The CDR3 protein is CASSVNVLTGELFF. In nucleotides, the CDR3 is TGTGCCAGCAGCGTAAATGTCTTGACCGGGGAGCTGTTTTTT.

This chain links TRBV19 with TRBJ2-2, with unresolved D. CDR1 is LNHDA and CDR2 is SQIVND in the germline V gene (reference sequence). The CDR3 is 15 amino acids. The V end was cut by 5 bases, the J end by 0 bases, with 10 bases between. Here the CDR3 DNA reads TGTGCCAGTAGTGTGGCCGCTGCGAACACCGGGGAGCTGTTTTTT. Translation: CASSVAAANTGELFF.

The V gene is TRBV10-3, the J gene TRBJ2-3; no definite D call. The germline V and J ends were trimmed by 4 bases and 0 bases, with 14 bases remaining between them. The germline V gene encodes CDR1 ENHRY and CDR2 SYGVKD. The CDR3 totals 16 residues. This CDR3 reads CAISVDYGHSTDTQYF. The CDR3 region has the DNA TGTGCCATCAGTGTAGATTACGGCCATAGCACAGATACGCAGTATTTT.

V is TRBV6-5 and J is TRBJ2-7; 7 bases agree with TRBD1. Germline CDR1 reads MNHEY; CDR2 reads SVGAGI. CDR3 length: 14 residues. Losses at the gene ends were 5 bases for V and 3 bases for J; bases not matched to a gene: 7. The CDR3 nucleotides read TGTGCCAGCAGTAAACAAAGACAGGGCTACGAGCAGTACTTC. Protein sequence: CASSKQRQGYEQYF.